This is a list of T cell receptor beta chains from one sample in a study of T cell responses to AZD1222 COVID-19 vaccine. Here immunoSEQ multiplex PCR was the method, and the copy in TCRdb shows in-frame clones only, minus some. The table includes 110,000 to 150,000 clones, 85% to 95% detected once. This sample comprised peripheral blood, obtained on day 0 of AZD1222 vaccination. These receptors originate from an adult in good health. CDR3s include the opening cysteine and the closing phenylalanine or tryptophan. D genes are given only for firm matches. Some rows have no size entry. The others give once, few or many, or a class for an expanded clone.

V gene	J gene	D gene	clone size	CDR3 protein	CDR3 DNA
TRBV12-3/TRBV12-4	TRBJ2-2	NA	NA	CASSLTNAGELFF	TGTGCCAGCAGTCTTACGAATGCCGGGGAGCTGTTTTTT
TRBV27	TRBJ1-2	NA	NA	CASSLTNGAPGYTF	TGTGCCAGCAGTTTAACAAACGGCGCTCCTGGCTACACCTTC
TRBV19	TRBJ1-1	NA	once	CASRQGRGGTEAFF	TGTGCCAGTAGGCAGGGACGGGGGGGCACTGAAGCTTTCTTT
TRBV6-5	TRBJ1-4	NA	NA	CASSPRTATNEKLFF	TGTGCCAGCAGCCCCAGGACGGCAACTAATGAAAAACTGTTTTTT
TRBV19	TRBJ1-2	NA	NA	CASTEGRANYGYTF	TGTGCCAGTACCGAAGGACGGGCTAACTATGGCTACACCTTC
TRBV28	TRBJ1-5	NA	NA	CASSGSNQPQHF	TGTGCCAGCAGCGGTAGCAATCAGCCCCAGCATTTT
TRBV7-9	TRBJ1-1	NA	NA	CASSLDLNTEAFF	TGTGCCAGCAGCTTAGACCTGAACACTGAAGCTTTCTTT
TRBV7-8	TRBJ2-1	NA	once	CASSLVFGSEQFF	TGTGCCAGCAGCTTAGTGTTTGGAAGTGAGCAGTTCTTC
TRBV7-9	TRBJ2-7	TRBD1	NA	CASSSPRGPYEQYF	TGTGCCAGCAGCTCTCCCAGGGGGCCCTACGAGCAGTACTTC
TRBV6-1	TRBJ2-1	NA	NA	CASSDSPNSYNEQFF	TGTGCCAGCAGTGATTCGCCGAACTCCTACAATGAGCAGTTCTTC
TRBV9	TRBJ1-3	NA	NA	CASSVSLSGNTIYF	TGTGCCAGCAGCGTGTCCCTCTCTGGAAACACCATATATTTT
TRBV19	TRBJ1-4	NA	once	CASSLDNPLDEKLFF	TGTGCCAGCAGCCTGGACAACCCGCTGGATGAAAAACTGTTTTTT
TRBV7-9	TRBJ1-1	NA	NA	CASSPRDTINTEAFF	TGTGCCAGCAGCCCCCGGGACACCATAAACACTGAAGCTTTCTTT
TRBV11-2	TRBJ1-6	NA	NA	CASSLDRPSSYNSPLHF	TGTGCCAGCAGCTTAGATAGACCTAGCTCCTATAATTCACCCCTCCACTTT
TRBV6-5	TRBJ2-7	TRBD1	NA	CASRGDRSSYEQYF	TGTGCCAGCAGGGGGGACAGATCTTCCTACGAGCAGTACTTC
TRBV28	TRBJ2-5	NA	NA	CASTPGGGETQYF	TGTGCCAGCACTCCGGGGGGCGGTGAGACCCAGTACTTC
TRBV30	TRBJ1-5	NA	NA	CAWSVRDNQPQHF	TGTGCCTGGAGTGTGAGGGACAATCAGCCCCAGCATTTT
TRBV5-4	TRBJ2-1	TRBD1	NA	CASAPRTGQGVYNEQFF	TGTGCCAGCGCTCCGAGAACGGGACAGGGGGTCTACAATGAGCAGTTCTTC
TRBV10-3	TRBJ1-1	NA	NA	CAISESLGKGEAFF	TGTGCCATCAGTGAGTCGTTGGGGAAAGGTGAAGCTTTCTTT
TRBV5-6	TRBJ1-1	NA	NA	CASSPPEFSVTEAFF	TGTGCCAGCAGTCCTCCTGAGTTTAGCGTCACTGAAGCTTTCTTT
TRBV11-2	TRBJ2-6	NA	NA	CASSLAGSGANVLTF	TGTGCCAGCAGCTTAGCAGGGTCTGGGGCCAACGTCCTGACTTTC
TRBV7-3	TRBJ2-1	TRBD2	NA	CASSLLAGANNEQFF	TGTGCCAGCAGCTTACTAGCGGGAGCTAACAATGAGCAGTTCTTC
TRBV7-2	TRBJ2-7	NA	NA	CASSLYSAGDLYEQYF	TGTGCCAGCAGCTTATACTCGGCAGGGGATCTCTACGAGCAGTACTTC
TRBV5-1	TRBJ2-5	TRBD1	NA	CASSVTDRVDETQYF	TGCGCCAGCAGCGTCACGGACAGGGTCGATGAGACCCAGTACTTC
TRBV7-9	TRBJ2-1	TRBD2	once	CASSKAGAYNEQFF	TGTGCCAGCAGCAAAGCGGGAGCCTACAATGAGCAGTTCTTC
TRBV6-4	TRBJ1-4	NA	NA	CASTSRDGLGRTEKLFF	TGTGCCAGCACCAGCCGGGACGGGTTGGGACGCACAGAAAAACTGTTTTTT
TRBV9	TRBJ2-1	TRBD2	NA	CASSVGPSGLSARQFF	TGTGCCAGCAGCGTAGGGCCTAGCGGGCTCTCGGCTCGGCAGTTCTTC
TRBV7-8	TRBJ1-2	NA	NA	CASSLAGQNYGYTF	TGTGCCAGCAGCTTAGCTGGGCAGAACTATGGCTACACCTTC
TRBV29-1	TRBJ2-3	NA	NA	CSVRVEDTQYF	TGCAGCGTTCGAGTTGAAGATACGCAGTATTTT
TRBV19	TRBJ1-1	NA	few	CASSPTLNTEAFF	TGTGCCAGTAGTCCGACTTTGAACACTGAAGCTTTCTTT
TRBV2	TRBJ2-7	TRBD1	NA	CASSYGRDRGLSSYEQYF	TGTGCCAGCAGTTATGGCCGGGACAGGGGACTTTCCTCCTACGAGCAGTACTTC
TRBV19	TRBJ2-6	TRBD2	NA	CASTQSGESSGANVLTF	TGTGCCAGTACCCAAAGCGGGGAAAGCTCTGGGGCCAACGTCCTGACTTTC
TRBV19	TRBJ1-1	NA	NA	CASSIDRASSGNTEAFF	TGTGCCAGTAGTATAGATCGAGCATCCTCGGGGAACACTGAAGCTTTCTTT
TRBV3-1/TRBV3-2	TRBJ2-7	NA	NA	CASSQGVGQYF	TGTGCCAGCAGCCAAGGGGTCGGGCAGTACTTC
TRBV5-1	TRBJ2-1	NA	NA	CASSLVTEYNEQFF	TGCGCCAGCAGCTTGGTAACTGAATACAATGAGCAGTTCTTC
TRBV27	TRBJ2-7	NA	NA	CASSLWSPTAMREQYF	TGTGCCAGCAGTTTATGGAGCCCCACGGCGATGCGTGAGCAGTACTTC
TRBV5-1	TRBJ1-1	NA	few	CASGDMRNTEAFF	TGCGCCAGCGGCGACATGAGAAACACTGAAGCTTTCTTT
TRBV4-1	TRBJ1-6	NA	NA	CASSQGPRPDLNSPLHF	TGCGCCAGCAGCCAAGGGCCCAGGCCGGATCTTAATTCACCCCTCCACTTT
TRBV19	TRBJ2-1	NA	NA	CASSRRANLYNEQFF	TGTGCCAGTAGTCGCAGAGCCAACTTGTACAATGAGCAGTTCTTC
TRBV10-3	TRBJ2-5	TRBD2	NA	CAISGSASGRALEETQYF	TGTGCCATCAGTGGATCGGCTAGCGGGAGGGCCCTCGAGGAGACCCAGTACTTC
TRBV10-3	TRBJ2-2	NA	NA	CAISELRGAGTGELFF	TGTGCCATCAGTGAGTTGAGGGGCGCGGGCACCGGGGAGCTGTTTTTT
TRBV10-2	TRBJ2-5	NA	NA	CASSEIATGVGQTQYF	TGCGCCAGCAGTGAAATTGCGACGGGGGTTGGTCAGACCCAGTACTTC
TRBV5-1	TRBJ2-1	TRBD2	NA	CASSNGLAGGAYNEQFF	TGCGCCAGCAGCAATGGACTAGCGGGAGGGGCCTACAATGAGCAGTTCTTC
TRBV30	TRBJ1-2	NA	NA	CAWSVGGGYGYTF	TGTGCCTGGAGTGTAGGGGGAGGCTATGGCTACACCTTC